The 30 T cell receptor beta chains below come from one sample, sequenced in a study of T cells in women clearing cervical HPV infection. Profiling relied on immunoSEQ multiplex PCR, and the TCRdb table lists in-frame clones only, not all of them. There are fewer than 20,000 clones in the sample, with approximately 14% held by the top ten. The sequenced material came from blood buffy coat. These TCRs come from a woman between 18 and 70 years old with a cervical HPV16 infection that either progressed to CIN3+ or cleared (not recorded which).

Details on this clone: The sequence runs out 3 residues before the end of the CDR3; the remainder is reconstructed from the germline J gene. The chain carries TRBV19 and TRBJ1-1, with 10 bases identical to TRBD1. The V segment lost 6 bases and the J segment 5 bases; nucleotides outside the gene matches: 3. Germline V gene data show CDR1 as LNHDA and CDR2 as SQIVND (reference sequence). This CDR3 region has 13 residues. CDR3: CASSRDRGTEAFF. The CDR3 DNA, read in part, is TGTGCCAGTAGCAGGGACAGGGGTACTGAA.

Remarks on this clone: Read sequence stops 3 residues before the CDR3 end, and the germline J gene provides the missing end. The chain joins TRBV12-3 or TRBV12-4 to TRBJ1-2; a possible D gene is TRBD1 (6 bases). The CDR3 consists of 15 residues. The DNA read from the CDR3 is TGTGCCAGCAGTTCTGAGACAGGCGCCTTTTACGGC. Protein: CASSSETGAFYG. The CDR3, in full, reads CASSSETGAFYGYTF.

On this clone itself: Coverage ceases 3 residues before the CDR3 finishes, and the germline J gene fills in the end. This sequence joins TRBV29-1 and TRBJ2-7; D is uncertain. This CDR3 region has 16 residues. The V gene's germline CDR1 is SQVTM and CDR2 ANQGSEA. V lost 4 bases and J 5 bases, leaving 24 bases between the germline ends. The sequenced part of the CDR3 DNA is TGCAGCGTTGTACTCCGTATGGGCAGGCTGAAGAACGAG. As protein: CSVVLRMGRLKNE. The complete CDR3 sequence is CSVVLRMGRLKNEQYF.

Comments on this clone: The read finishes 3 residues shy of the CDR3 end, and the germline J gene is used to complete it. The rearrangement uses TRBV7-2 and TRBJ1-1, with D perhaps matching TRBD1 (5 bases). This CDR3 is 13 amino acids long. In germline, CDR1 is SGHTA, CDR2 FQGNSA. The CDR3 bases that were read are TGTGCCAGCAGCTTAAGCGGGGGGAGGACC. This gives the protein CASSLSGGRT. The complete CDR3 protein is CASSLSGGRTAFF.

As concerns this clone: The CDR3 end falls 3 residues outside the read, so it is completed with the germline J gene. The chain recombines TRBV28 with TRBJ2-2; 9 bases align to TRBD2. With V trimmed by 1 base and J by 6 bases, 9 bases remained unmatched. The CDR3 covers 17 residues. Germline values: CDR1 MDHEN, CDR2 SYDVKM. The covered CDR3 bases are TGTGCCAGCAGTTTATCCCCAATAGCGGGGGCGGCCGGGGAG. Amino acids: CASSLSPIAGAAGE. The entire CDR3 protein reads CASSLSPIAGAAGELFF.

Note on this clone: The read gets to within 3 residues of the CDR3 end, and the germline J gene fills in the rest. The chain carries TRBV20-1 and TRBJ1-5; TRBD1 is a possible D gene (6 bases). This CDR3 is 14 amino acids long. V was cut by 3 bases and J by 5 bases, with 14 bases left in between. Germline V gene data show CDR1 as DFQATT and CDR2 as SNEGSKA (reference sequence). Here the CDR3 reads CSARDLTGHQPQHF. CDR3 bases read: TGCAGTGCTAGGGATCTAACAGGGCATCAGCCC.

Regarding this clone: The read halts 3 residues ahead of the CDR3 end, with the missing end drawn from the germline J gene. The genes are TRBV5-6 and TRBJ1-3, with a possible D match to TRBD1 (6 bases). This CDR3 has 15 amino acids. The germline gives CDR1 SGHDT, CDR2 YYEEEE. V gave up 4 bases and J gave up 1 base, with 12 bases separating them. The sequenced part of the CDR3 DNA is TGTGCCAGCAGCGATACAACAGGGTCTGGAAACACC. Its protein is CASSDTTGSGNT. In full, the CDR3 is CASSDTTGSGNTIYF. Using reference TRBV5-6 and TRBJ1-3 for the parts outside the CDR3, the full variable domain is DAGVTQSPTHLIKTRGQQVTLRCSPKSGHDTVSWYQQALGQGPQFIFQYYEEEERQRGNFPDRFSGHQFPNYSSELNVNALLLGDSALYLCASSDTTGSGNTIYFGEGSWLTVV.

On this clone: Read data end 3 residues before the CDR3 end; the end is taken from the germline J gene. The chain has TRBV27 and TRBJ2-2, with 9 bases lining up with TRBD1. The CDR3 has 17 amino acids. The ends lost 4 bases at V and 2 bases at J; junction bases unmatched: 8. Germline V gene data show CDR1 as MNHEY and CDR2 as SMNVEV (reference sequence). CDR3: CASSSEWTGENTGELFF. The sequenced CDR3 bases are TGTGCCAGCAGTTCAGAGTGGACAGGGGAAAACACCGGGGAG.

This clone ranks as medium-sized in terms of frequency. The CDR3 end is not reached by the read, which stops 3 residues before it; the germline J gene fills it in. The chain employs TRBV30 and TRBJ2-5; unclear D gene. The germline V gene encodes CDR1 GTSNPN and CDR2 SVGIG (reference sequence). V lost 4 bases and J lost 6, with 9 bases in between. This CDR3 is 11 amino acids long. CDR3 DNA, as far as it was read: TGTGCCTGGAAAATTATTCAGACC. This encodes CAWKIIQT. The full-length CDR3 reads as CAWKIIQTQYF.

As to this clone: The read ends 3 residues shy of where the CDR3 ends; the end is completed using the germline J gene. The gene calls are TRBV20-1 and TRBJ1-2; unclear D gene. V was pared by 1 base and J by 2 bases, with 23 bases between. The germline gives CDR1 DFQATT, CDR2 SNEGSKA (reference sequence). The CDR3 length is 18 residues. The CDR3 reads CSARVPLSLRRTNYGYTF. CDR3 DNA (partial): TGCAGTGCTAGAGTCCCCTTGAGCTTGCGAAGAACGAACTATGGC.

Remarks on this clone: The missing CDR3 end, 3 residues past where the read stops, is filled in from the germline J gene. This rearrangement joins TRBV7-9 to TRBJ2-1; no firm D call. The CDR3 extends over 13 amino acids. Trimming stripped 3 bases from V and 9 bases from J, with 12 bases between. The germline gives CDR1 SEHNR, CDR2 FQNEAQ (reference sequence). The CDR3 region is CASSFEGFGEQFF. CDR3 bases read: TGTGCCAGCAGCTTTGAAGGGTTCGGTGAG.

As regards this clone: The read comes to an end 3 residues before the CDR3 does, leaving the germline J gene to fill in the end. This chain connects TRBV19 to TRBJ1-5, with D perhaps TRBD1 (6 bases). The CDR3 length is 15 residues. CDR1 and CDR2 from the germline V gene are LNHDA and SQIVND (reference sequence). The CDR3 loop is CASSTLQGKESPQHF. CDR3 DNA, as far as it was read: TGTGCCAGTAGTACCCTACAGGGTAAAGAGAGCCCC.

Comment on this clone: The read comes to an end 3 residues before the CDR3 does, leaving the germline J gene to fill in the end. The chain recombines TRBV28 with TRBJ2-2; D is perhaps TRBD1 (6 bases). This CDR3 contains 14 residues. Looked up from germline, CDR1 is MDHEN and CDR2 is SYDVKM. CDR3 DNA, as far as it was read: TGTGCCAGCGATCCTGGGACAACCAAGGGCGTG. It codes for CASDPGTTKGV. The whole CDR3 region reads CASDPGTTKGVLFF.

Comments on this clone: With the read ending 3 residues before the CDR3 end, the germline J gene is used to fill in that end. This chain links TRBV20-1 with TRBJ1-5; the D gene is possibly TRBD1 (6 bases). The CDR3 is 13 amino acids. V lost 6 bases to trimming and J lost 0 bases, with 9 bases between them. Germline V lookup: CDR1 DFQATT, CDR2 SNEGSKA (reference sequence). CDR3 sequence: CSARTASNQPQHF. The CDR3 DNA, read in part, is TGCAGTGCCCGGACAGCTAGCAATCAGCCC.

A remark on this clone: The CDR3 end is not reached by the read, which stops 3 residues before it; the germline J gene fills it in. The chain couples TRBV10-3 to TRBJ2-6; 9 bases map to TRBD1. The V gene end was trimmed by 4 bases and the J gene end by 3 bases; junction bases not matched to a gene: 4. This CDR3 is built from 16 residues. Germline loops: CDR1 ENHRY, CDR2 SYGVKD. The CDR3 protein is CAISGQGVGGANVLTF. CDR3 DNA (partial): TGTGCCATCAGTGGACAGGGGGTTGGTGGGGCCAACGTC.

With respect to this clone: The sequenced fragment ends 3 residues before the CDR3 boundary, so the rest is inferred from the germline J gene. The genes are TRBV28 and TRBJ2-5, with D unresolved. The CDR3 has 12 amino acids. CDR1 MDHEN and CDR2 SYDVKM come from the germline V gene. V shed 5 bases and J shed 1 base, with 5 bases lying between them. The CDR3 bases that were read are TGTGCCAGCAGTACTACCCAAGAGACC. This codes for CASSTTQET. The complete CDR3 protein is CASSTTQETQYF.

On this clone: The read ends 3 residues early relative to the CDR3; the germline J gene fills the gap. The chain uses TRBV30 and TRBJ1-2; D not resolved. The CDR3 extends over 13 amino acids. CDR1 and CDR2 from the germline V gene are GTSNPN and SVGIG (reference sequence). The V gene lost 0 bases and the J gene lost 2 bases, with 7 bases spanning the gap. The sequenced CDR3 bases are TGTGCCTGGAGTGTTCTTGTAAACTATGGC. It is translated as CAWSVLVNYG. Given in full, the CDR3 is CAWSVLVNYGYTF.

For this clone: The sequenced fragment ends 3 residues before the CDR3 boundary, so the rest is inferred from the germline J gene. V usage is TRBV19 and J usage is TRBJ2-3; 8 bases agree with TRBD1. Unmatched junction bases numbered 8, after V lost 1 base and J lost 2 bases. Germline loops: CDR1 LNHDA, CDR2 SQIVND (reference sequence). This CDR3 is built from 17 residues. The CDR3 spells CASSIGTGFFNTDTQYF. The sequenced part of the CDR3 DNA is TGTGCCAGTAGTATAGGGACAGGGTTTTTTAACACAGATACG. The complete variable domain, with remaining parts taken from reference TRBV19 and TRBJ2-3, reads DGGITQSPKYLFRKEGQNVTLSCEQNLNHDAMYWYRQDPGQGLRLIYYSQIVNDFQKGDIAEGYSVSREKKESFPLTVTSAQKNPTAFYLCASSIGTGFFNTDTQYFGPGTRLTVL.

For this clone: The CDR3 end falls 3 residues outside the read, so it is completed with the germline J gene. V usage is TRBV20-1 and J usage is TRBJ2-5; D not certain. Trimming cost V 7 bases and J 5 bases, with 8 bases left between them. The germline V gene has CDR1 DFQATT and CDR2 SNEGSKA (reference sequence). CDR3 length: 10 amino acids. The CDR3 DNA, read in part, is TGCAGTGTTCTCGGGGAGACC. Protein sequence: CSVLGET. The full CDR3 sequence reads CSVLGETQYF.

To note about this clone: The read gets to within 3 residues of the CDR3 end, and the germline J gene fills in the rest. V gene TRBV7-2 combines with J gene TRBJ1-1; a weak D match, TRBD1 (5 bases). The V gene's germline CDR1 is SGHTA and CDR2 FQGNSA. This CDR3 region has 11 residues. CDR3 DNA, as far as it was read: TGTGCCAGCAGCTATTCAGGGTAC. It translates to CASSYSGY. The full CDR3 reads CASSYSGYAFF.

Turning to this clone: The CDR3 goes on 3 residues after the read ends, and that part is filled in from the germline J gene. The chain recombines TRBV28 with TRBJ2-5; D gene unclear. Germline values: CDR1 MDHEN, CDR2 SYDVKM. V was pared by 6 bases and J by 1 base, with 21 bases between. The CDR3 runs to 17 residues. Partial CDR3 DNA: TGTGCCAGCAGCCCCTGGGTTTGGAGCAGACTCCAAGAGACC. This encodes CASSPWVWSRLQET. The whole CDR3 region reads CASSPWVWSRLQETQYF.

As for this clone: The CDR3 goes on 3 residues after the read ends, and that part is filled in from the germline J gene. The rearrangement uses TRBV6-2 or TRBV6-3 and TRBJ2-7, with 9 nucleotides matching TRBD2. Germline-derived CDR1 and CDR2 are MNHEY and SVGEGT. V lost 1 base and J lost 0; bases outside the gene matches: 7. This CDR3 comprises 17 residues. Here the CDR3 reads CASSYFLLAGHSYEQYF. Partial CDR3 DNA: TGTGCCAGCAGTTACTTTCTCCTAGCGGGGCACTCCTACGAG.

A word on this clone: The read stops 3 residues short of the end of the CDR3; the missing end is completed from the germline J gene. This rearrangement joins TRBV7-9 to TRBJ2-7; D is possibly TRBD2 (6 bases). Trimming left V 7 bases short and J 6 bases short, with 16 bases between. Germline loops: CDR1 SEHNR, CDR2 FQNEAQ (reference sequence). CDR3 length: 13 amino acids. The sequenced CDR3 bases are TGTGCCAGCATCTCTACGGGGGTTCGCGAG. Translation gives CASISTGVRE. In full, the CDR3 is CASISTGVREQYF.

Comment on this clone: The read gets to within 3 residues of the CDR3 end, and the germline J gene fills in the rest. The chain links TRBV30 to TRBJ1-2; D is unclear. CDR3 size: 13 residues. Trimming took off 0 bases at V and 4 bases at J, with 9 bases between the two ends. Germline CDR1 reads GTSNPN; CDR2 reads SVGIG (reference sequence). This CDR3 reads CAWSVQQFYGYTF. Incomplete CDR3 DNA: TGTGCCTGGAGTGTACAACAGTTCTATGGC.

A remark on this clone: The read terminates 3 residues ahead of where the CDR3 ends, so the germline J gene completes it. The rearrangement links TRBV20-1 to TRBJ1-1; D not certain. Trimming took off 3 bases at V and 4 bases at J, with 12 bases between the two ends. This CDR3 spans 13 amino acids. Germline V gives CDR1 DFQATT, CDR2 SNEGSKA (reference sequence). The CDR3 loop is CSASSGFGTEAFF. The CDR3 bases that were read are TGCAGTGCTAGTTCCGGGTTCGGCACTGAA.

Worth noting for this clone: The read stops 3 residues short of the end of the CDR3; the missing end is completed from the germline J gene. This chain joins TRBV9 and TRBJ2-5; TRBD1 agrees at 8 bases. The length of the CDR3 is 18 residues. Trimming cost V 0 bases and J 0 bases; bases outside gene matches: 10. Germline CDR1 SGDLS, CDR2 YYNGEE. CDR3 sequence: CASSVGIGQGWDQETQYF. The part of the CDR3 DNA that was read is TGTGCCAGCAGCGTAGGAATCGGACAGGGTTGGGACCAAGAGACC. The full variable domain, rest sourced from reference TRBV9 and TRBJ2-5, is DSGVTQTPKHLITATGQRVTLRCSPRSGDLSVYWYQQSLDQGLQFLIQYYNGEERAKGNILERFSAQQFPDLHSELNLSSLELGDSALYFCASSVGIGQGWDQETQYFGPGTRLLVL.

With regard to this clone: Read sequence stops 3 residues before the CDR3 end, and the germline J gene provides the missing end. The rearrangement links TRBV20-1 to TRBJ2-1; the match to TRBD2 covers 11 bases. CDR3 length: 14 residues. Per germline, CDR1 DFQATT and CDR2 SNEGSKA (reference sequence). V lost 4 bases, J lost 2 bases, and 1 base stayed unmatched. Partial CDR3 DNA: TGCAGTGCTAAACTAGCGGGAGCCTACAATGAG. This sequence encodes CSAKLAGAYNE. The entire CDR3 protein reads CSAKLAGAYNEQFF.

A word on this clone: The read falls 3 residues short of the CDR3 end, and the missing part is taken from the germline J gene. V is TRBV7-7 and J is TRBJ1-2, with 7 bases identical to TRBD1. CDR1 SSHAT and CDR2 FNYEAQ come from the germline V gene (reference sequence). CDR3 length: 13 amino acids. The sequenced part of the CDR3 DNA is TGTGCCAGCAGCCAGGGACAGTACTACGAC. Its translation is CASSQGQYYD. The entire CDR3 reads CASSQGQYYDYTF.

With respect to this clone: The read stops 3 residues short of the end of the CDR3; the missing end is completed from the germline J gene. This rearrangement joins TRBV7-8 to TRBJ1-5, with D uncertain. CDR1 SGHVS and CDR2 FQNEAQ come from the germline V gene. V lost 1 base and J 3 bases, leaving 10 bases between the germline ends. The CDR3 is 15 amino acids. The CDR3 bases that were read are TGTGCCAGCAGCTTAGAACTATATAACAATCAGCCC. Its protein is CASSLELYNNQP. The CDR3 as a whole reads CASSLELYNNQPQHF.

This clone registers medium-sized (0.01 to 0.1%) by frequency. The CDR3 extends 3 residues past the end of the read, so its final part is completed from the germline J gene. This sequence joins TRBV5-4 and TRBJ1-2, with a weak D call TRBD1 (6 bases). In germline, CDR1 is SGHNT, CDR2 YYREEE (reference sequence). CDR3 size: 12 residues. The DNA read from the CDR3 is TGTGCCAGCAGCTTCTCAGGGGCGGGC. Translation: CASSFSGAG. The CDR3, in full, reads CASSFSGAGYTF. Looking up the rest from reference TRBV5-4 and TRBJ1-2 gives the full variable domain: ETGVTQSPTHLIKTRGQQVTLRCSSQSGHNTVSWYQQALGQGPQFIFQYYREEENGRGNFPPRFSGLQFPNYSSELNVNALELDDSALYLCASSFSGAGYTFGSGTRLTVV.